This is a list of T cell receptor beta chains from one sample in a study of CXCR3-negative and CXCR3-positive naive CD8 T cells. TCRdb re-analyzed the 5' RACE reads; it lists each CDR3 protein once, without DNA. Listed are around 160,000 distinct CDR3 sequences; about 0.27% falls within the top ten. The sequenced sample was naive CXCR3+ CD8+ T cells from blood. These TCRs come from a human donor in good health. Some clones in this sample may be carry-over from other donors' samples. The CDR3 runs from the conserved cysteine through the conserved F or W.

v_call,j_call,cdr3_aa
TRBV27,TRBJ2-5,CASSLSNALWGMETQYF
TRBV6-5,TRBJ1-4,CASSDWPKPATNEKLFF
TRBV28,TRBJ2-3,CASSFETKDTDTQYF
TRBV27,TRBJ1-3,CASSLTSGNTIYF
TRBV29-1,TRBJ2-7,CSVVLAGYYEQYF
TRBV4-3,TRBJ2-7,CASSQVGQAGYEQYF
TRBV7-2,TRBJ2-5,CASSLGDFQETQYF
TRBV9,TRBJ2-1,CASTPHPASSYNEQFF
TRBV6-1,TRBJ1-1,CASSDGTEPEAFF
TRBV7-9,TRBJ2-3,CASSPQVGEDTQYF
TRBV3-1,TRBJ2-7,CASSQSLTAPYEQYF
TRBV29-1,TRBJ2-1,CSVETSGRTDEQFF
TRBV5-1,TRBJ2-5,CAREGLAGYQETQYF
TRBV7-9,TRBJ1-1,CASSAGQGAEAFF
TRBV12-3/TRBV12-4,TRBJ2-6,CASSTLVPTSGATSGANVLTF
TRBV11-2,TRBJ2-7,CASSLLKSYEQYF
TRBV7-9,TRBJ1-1,CASSPGQGLSTEAFF
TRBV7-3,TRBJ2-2,CASTPNTGELFF
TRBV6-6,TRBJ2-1,CASGLSYNEQFF
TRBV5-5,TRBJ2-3,CASSLGEGMGDTQYF
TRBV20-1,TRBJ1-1,CSARSGDTEAFF
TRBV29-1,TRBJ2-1,CSAAGQGYNEQFF
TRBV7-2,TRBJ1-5,CASSLDELGGTLTGRGNQPQHF
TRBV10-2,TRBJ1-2,CASSAPESGTGDLFGGYTF
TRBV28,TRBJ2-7,CASIQIGGAYEQYF
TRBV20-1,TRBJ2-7,CSARSLGADPYEQYF
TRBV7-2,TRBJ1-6,CASSLGHPSSYNSPLHF
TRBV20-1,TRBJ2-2,CSAREPNTGELFF
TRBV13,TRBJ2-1,CASSLGLAEYNEQFF
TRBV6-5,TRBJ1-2,CASSYAGTAEPNYGYTF
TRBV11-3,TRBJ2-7,CASSPSLEMPNYEQYF
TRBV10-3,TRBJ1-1,CAIRDRRTPTENTEAFF
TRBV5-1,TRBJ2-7,CASSPPGQGAFEQYF
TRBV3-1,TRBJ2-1,CASSVGLAGNNEQFF
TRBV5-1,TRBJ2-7,CASSLTGAHEQYF
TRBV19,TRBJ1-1,CASSRALATEAFF
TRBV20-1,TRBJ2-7,CSAIPQDFYYEQYF
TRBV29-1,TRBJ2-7,CSVEGGTYEQYF
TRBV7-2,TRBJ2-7,CASSTPGQSYEQYF
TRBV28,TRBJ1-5,CASQIRSLINQPQHF
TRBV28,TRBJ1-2,CASSLRTGSYGYTF
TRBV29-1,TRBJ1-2,CSVEAQDSYHGYTF
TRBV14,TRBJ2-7,CASSPLGVPEQYF
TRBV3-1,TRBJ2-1,CASSQDLDSYNEQFF
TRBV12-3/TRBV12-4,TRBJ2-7,CASSPRSAEQYF
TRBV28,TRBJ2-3,CASSPLAGGTDTQYF
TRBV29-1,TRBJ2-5,CSANTPIQETQYF
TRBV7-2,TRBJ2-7,CASSLASGGASYEQYF
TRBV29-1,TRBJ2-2,CSVEVELAGSDTGELFF
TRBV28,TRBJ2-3,CASSPDSTDTQYF
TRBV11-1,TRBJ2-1,CASSFPTGGNEQFF
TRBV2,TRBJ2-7,CASSEEQSSYEQYF
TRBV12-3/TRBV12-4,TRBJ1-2,CASSPGEGNYGYTF
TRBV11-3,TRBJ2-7,CASSLNEERGFSYEQYF
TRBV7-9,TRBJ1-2,CASSWGGQGHYGYTF
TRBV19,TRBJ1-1,CASMLQIYNLGNTEAFF
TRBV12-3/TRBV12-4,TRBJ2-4,CASSHPRDDTAKNIQYF
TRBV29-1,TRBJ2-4,CSVTQGENIQYF
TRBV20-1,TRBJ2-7,CSARGNLAYEQYF
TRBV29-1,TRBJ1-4,CSYSTGGNEKLFF